This T cell receptor (beta chain) was recovered during a study of T-cell reconstitution after alpha-beta-depleted transplantation in children. General study findings and limits: When one year had passed after transplant, most T-cell counts and diversity came from newly produced T cells.

The V gene end was trimmed by 2 bases and the J gene end by 4 bases; junction bases not matched to a gene: 7. There are 16 residues in the CDR3. Germline CDR1 reads SEHNR; CDR2 reads FQNEAQ (reference sequence). Researchers prepared the TCRbeta library using unique molecular identifiers, the study reports. TCRdb recomputed calls from the PCR reads with MiXCR, one row per CDR3 protein. The sample has roughly 150,000 distinct CDR3 sequences; 11% are singletons. A remark on this clonotype: Its target is unknown.

The specimen comprised PBMCs, sampled before TCRalphabeta/CD19-depleted stem cell transplant. V is TRBV7-9 and J is TRBJ2-3, with 9 bases identical to TRBD2. This sequence originates from a boy aged 2 to 9 with acute myeloid leukemia, due to receive a stem cell transplant. The DNA for the CDR3 is TGTGCCAGCAGCTTATCGCGGGGGGGACGCGCAGATACGCAGTATTTT. It translates to CASSLSRGGRADTQYF.